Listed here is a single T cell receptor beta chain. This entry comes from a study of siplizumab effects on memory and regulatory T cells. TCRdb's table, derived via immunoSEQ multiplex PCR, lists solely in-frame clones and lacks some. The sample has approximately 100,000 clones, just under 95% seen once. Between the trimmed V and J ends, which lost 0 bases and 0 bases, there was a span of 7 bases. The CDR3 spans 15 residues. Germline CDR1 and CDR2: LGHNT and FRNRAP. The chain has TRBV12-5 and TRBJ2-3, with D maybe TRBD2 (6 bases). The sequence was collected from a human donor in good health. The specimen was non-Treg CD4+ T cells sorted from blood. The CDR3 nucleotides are TGTGCTAGTGGTTTGGTAAGCGGGAGCACAGATACGCAGTATTTT. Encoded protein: CASGLVSGSTDTQYF.